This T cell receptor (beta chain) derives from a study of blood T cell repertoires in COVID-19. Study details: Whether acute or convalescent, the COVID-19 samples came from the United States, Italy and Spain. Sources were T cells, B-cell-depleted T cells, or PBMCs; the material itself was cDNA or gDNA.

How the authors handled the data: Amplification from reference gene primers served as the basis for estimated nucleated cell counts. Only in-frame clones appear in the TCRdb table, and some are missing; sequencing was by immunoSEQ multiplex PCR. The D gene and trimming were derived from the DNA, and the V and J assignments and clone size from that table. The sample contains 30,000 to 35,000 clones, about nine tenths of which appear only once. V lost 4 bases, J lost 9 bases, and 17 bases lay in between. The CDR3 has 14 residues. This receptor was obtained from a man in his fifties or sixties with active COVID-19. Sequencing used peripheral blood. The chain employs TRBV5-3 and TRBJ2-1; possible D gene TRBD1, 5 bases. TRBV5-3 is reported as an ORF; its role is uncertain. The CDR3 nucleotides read TGTGCCAGAAGCACGTACCCTCCAGGGTTTGAGCAGTTCTTC. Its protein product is CARSTYPPGFEQFF.